The T cell receptor (beta chain) under discussion was sequenced for a study of blood T cells in healthy people across ages. The draw of peripheral blood yielded ten milliliters from each donor. The total RNA that was extracted per sample amounted to at least 6 micrograms. Germline CDR1 SGHDT, CDR2 YYEEEE. There are 13 residues in the CDR3. Primed by a sample-barcoded 5' primer and a J-beta primer mix, a second PCR proceeded for roughly 6 to 12 cycles. Tagging of each cDNA molecule was performed by a template-switch adaptor with 12 random nucleotides. TCRdb recomputed calls from the 5' RACE reads with MiXCR, one row per CDR3 protein. The table has roughly 700,000 distinct CDR3 sequences, around 48% seen once. With regard to this clonotype: The junction departs from the called germline gene at one end, perhaps through a read error.

The sequence was obtained from an older woman in good health. The V gene is TRBV5-6, the J gene TRBJ2-1; 11 bases fit TRBD2. The material sequenced was blood. The CDR3 nucleotides read TGTGTCAGCAGCTCCGGGACTAGCGGAGGAGAGTTCTTC. Translation gives CVSSSGTSGGEFF. The full variable domain, rest sourced from reference TRBV5-6 and TRBJ2-1, is DAGVTQSPTHLIKTRGQQVTLRCSPKSGHDTVSWYQQALGQGPQFIFQYYEEEERQRGNFPDRFSGHQFPNYSSELNVNALLLGDSALYLCVSSSGTSGGEFFGPGTRLTVL.